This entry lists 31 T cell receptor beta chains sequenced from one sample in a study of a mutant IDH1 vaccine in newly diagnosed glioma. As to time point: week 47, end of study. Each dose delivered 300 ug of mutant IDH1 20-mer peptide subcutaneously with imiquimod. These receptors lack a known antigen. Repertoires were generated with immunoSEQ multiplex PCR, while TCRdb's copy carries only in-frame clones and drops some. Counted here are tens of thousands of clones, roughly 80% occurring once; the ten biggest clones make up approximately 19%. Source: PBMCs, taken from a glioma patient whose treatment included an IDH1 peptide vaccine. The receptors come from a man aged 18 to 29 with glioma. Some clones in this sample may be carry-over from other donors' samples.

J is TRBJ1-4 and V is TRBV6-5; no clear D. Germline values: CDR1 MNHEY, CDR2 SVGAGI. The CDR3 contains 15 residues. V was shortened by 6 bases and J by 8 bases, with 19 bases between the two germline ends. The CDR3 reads CASRKGAGSDEKLFF. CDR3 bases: TGTGCCAGCAGAAAAGGCGCAGGCTCAGACGAAAAACTGTTTTTT.

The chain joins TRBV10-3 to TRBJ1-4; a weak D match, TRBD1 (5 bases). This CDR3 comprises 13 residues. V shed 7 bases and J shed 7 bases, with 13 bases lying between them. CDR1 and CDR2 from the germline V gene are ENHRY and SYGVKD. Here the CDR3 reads CAITRDVTEKLFF. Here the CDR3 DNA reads TGTGCCATCACCCGGGACGTAACTGAAAAACTGTTTTTT.

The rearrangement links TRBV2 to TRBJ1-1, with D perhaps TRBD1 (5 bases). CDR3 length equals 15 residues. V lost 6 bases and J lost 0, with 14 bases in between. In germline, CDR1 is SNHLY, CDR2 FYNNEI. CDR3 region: CASSLDKIMNTEAFF. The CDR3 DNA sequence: TGTGCCAGCAGCTTGGACAAAATCATGAACACTGAAGCTTTCTTT.

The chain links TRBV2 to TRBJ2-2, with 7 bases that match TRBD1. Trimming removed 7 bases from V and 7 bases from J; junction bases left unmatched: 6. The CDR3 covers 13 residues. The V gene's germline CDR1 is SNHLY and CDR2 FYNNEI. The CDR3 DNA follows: TGTGCCAGCAATGGCAGGGGGAGCGGGGAGCTGTTTTTT. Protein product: CASNGRGSGELFF.

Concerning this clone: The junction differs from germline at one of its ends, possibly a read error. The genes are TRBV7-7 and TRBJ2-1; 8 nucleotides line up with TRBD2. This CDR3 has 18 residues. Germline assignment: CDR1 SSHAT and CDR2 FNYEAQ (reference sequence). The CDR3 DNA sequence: TGTGCTAGCAGCTTACGGCCGGCGGGCACGGGACTAGTGAATGAGCAGTTCTTC. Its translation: CASSLRPAGTGLVNEQFF.

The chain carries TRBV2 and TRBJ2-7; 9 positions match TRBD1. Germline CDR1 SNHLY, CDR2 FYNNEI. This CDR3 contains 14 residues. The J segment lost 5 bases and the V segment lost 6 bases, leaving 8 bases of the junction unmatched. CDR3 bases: TGTGCCAGCAGGGGCGGACAGGGGACGGACGAGCAGTACTTC. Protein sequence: CASRGGQGTDEQYF.

In DNA, the CDR3 is TGTGCCAGCAGCCAAGGGTACCTCTATGGCTACACCTTC. Protein sequence: CASSQGYLYGYTF. The chain links TRBV14 to TRBJ1-2; D gene ambiguous. Germline V CDR1 and CDR2: SGHDN, FVKESK. The V end lost 1 base, the J end lost 4 bases, and 7 bases lay between the germline ends. This CDR3 contains 13 residues.

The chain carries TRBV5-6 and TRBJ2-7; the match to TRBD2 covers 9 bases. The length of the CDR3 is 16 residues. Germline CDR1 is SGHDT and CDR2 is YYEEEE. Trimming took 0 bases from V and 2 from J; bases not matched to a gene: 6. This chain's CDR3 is CASSLALAGYPYEQYF. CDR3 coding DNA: TGTGCCAGCAGCTTGGCTCTAGCGGGATATCCCTACGAGCAGTACTTC.

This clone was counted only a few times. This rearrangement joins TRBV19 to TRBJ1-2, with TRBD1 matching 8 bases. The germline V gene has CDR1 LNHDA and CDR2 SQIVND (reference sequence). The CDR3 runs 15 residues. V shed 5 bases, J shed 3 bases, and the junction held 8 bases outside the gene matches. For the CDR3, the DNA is TGTGCCAGTAGTCCGACAGGGGCCACGTACTATGGCTACACCTTC. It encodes CASSPTGATYYGYTF.

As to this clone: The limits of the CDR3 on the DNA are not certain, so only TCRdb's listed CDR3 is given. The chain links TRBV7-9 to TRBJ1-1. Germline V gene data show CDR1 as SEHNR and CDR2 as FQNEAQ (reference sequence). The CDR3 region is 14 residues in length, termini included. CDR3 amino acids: CASSFLEKNTEAFF.

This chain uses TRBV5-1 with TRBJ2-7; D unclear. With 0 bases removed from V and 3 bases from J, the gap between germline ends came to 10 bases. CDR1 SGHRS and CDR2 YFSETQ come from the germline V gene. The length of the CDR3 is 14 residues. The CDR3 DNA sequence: TGCGCCAGCAGCTTGGACCTTAATCTCTACGAGCAGTACTTC. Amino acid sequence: CASSLDLNLYEQYF. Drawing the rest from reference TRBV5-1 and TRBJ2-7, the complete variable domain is KAGVTQTPRYLIKTRGQQVTLSCSPISGHRSVSWYQQTPGQGLQFLFEYFSETQRNKGNFPGRFSGRQFSNSRSEMNVSTLELGDSALYLCASSLDLNLYEQYFGPGTRLTVT.

In DNA, the CDR3 is TGTGCCTGGAGTAGTACAGGGCTTGGTGAAAAACTGTTTTTT. Its translation: CAWSSTGLGEKLFF. The V gene is TRBV30, the J gene TRBJ1-4, with a possible D match to TRBD1 (6 bases). Trimming cost V 2 bases and J 7 bases, with 14 bases left between them. The CDR3 consists of 14 residues. Germline CDR1 GTSNPN, CDR2 SVGIG (reference sequence).

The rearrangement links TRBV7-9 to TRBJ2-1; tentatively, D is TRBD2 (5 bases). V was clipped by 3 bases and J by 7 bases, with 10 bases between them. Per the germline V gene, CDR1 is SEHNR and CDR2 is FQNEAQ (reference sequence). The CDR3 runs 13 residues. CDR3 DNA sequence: TGTGCCAGCAGCTTCACCAGGACTAATGAGCAGTTCTTC. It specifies CASSFTRTNEQFF.

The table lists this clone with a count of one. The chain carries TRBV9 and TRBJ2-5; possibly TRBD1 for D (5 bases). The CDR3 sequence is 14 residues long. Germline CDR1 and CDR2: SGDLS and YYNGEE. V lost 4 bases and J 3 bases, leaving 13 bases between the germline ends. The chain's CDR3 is CASSPPRVEETQYF. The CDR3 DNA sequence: TGTGCCAGCAGCCCGCCCAGGGTCGAAGAGACCCAGTACTTC.

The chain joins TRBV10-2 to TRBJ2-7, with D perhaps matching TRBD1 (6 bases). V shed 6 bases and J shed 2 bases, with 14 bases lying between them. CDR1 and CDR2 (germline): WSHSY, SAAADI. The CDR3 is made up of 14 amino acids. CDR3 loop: CASRRQQGPYEQYF. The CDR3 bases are TGCGCCAGCAGAAGACAACAGGGCCCCTACGAGCAGTACTTC.

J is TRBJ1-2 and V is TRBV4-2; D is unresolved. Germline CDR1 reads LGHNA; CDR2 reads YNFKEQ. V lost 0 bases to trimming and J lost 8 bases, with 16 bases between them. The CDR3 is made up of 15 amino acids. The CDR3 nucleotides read TGTGCCAGCAGCCAAGACGATGGACGGCACGGAGGCTACACCTTC. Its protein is CASSQDDGRHGGYTF.

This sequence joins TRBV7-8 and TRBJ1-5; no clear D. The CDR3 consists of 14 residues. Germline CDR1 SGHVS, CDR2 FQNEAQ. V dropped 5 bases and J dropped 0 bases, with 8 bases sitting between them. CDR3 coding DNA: TGTGCCAGCAGCGCCCTCTATAGCAATCAGCCCCAGCATTTT. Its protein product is CASSALYSNQPQHF.

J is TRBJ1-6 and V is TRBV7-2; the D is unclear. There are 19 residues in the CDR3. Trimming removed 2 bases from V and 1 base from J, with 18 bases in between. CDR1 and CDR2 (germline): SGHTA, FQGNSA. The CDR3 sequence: CASSLNPPLGRSYNSPLHF. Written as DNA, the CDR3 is TGTGCCAGCAGCTTAAATCCACCACTAGGCCGATCCTATAATTCACCCCTCCACTTT. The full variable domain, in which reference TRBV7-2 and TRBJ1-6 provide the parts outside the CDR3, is GAGVSQSPSNKVTEKGKDVELRCDPISGHTALYWYRQSLGQGLEFLIYFQGNSAPDKSGLPSDRFSAERTGGSVSTLTIQRTQQEDSAVYLCASSLNPPLGRSYNSPLHFGNGTRLTVT.

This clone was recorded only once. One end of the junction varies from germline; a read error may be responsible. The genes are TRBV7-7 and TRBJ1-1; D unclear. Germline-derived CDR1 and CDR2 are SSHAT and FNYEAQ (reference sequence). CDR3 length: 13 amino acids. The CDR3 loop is CASSLDQNTEAFF. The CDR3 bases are TGTGCTAGCAGCTTAGACCAGAACACTGAAGCTTTCTTT.

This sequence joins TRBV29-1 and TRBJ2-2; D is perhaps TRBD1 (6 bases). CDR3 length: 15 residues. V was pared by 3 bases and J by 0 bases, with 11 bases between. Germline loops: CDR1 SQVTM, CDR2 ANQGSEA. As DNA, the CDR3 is TGCAGCGTTGACTCCGACAGGACGAACACCGGGGAGCTGTTTTTT. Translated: CSVDSDRTNTGELFF.

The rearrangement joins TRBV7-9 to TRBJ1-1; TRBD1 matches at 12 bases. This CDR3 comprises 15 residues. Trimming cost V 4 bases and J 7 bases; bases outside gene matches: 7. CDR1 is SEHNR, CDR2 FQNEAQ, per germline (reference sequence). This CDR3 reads CASSSRDRGQDEAFF. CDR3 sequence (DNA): TGTGCCAGCAGCTCGAGGGACAGGGGGCAGGATGAAGCTTTCTTT. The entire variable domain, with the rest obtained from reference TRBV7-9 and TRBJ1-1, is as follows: DTGVSQNPRHKITKRGQNVTFRCDPISEHNRLYWYRQTLGQGPEFLTYFQNEAQLEKSRLLSDRFSAERPKGSFSTLEIQRTEQGDSAMYLCASSSRDRGQDEAFFGQGTRLTVV.

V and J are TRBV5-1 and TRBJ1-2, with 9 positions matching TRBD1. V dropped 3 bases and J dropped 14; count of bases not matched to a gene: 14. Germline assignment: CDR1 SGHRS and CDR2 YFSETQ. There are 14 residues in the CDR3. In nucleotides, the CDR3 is TGCGCCAGCAGCTCCACCCCGGGACAGGGTCTTGGTACCTTC. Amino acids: CASSSTPGQGLGTF.

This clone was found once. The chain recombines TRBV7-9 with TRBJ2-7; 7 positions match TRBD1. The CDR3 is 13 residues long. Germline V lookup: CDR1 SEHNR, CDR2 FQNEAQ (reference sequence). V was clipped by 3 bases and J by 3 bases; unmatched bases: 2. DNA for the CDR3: TGTGCCAGCAGCTTCGCAGGGGGCTACGAGCAGTACTTC. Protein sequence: CASSFAGGYEQYF. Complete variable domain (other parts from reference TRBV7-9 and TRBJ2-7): DTGVSQNPRHKITKRGQNVTFRCDPISEHNRLYWYRQTLGQGPEFLTYFQNEAQLEKSRLLSDRFSAERPKGSFSTLEIQRTEQGDSAMYLCASSFAGGYEQYFGPGTRLTVT.

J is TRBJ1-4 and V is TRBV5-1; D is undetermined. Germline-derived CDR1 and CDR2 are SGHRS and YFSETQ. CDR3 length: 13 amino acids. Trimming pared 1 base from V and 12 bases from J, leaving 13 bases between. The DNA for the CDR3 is TGCGCCAGCAGCTTGCGCTTCGGGATGGAACTGTTTTTT. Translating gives CASSLRFGMELFF.

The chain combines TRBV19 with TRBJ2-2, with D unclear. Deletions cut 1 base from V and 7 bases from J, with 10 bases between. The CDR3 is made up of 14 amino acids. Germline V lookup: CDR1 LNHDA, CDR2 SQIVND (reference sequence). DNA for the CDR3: TGTGCCAGTAGTATAGGACGCCCGAACGGGGAGCTGTTTTTT. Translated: CASSIGRPNGELFF.

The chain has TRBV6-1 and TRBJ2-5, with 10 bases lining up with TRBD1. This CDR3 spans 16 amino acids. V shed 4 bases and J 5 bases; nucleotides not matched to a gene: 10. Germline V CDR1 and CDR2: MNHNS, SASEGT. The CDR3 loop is CASSGQGARGRETQYF. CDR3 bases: TGTGCCAGCAGTGGACAGGGGGCTAGGGGTCGGGAGACCCAGTACTTC.

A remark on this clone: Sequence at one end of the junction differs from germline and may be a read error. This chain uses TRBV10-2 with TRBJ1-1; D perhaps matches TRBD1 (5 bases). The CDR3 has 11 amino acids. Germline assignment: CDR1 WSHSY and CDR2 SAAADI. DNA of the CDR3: TGCGCCAGCGGTGAGGGACTTGAAGCTTTCTTT. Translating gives CASGEGLEAFF.

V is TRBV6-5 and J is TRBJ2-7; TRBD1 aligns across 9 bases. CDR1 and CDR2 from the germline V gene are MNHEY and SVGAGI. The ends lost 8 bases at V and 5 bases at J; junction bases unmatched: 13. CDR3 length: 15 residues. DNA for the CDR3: TGTGCCAGCGCTTTCGGGGGGACAGGGTTCCACGAGCAGTACTTC. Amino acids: CASAFGGTGFHEQYF.

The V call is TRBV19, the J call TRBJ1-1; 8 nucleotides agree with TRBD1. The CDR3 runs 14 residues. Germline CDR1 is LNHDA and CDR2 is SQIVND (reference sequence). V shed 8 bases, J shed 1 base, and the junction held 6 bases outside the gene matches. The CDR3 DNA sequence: TGTGCCAGTTCCAGGGGGCCAGAGAACACTGAAGCTTTCTTT. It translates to CASSRGPENTEAFF.

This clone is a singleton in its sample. The chain's CDR3 is CASSIFKPPGGLEQYF. The CDR3, as DNA: TGTGCCAGCAGTATCTTCAAACCCCCCGGGGGACTCGAGCAGTACTTC. V and J are TRBV28 and TRBJ2-7; D is possibly TRBD2 (6 bases). From germline, CDR1 is MDHEN and CDR2 SYDVKM. The V gene lost 5 bases and the J gene lost 6 bases, with 23 bases spanning the gap. The CDR3 has 16 residues.

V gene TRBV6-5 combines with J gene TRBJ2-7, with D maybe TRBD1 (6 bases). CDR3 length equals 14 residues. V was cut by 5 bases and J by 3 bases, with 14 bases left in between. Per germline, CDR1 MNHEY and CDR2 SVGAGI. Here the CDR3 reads CASSSRQARYEQYF. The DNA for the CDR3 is TGTGCCAGCAGTAGTCGACAGGCTCGCTACGAGCAGTACTTC.